A single sample gave rise to the 19 T cell receptor beta chains below, sequenced in a study of shared clonotypes between healthy human individuals. Using immunoSEQ multiplex PCR, the repertoire was profiled, and TCRdb retains in-frame clones only, with some absent. The sample yields around 2.5 million clones, over 85% seen once. Sequenced input: naive CD4+ T cells from PBMCs. Indicated subset: CD45RA+ positively selected. All receptors come from a man between 18 and 35 years old in good health. Some clones in this sample may be carry-over from other donors' samples.

The chain joins TRBV28 to TRBJ2-7; 7 bases are shared with TRBD1. Germline V gene sequence: CDR1 MDHEN, CDR2 SYDVKM. The CDR3 has 13 amino acids. With 10 bases clipped from V and 7 bases from J, the junction kept 13 bases outside the gene matches. The CDR3 bases are TGTGCCACCGTAGAGGGGGCCTTAGGGGAGCAGTACTTC. It codes for CATVEGALGEQYF.

This clone was seen once. Other DNA sequences from this sample encode an identical CDR3 as well. Here the CDR3 DNA reads TGTGCCAGCAGCTTGGTGGGAAATGAAAAACTGTTTTTT. This sequence encodes CASSLVGNEKLFF. The chain employs TRBV5-4 and TRBJ1-4; D call uncertain. The germline V gene has CDR1 SGHNT and CDR2 YYREEE (reference sequence). This CDR3 region has 13 residues. The ends were cut back, 0 bases at V and 5 bases at J, with 5 bases in the middle.

The chain links TRBV7-8 to TRBJ2-3, with D tentatively TRBD1 (5 bases). CDR3 size: 13 residues. Per the germline V gene, CDR1 is SGHVS and CDR2 is FQNEAQ. The V gene lost 3 bases and the J gene lost 5 bases, with 9 bases spanning the gap. CDR3 DNA: TGTGCCAGCAGCTTGCAGGGTCAAGATACGCAGTATTTT. Amino acids: CASSLQGQDTQYF.

The gene calls are TRBV27 and TRBJ2-7; 9 bases fit TRBD1. This CDR3 spans 16 amino acids. The V gene's germline CDR1 is MNHEY and CDR2 SMNVEV (reference sequence). After removal of 3 bases from V and 2 bases from J, the junction contained 8 bases not matched to a gene. The CDR3 DNA reads as TGTGCCAGCAGTTTTATTTTCGGACAGGGGCCCTACGAGCAGTACTTC. Amino acid sequence: CASSFIFGQGPYEQYF.

This chain joins TRBV4-1 and TRBJ2-1, with 9 bases identical to TRBD2. The V and J ends lost 2 bases and 3 bases, in that order; junction bases with no gene match: 14. CDR1 and CDR2 (germline): MGHRA, YSYEKL. This CDR3 is 19 amino acids long. This chain's CDR3 is CASSQPSGFQREDYNEQFF. Written as DNA, the CDR3 is TGCGCCAGCAGCCAACCCAGTGGGTTCCAGCGGGAGGACTACAATGAGCAGTTCTTC.

The V call is TRBV11-2, the J call TRBJ1-2; 7 nucleotides agree with TRBD1. The germline V gene encodes CDR1 SGHAT and CDR2 FQNNGV. The V gene end was trimmed by 6 bases and the J gene end by 1 base; junction bases not matched to a gene: 5. CDR3 length: 14 amino acids. This CDR3 reads CASRPTGFNYGYTF. The CDR3 DNA reads TGTGCCAGCAGACCGACAGGGTTTAACTATGGCTACACCTTC. Complete variable domain (other parts from reference TRBV11-2 and TRBJ1-2): EAGVAQSPRYKIIEKRQSVAFWCNPISGHATLYWYQQILGQGPKLLIQFQNNGVVDDSQLPKDRFSAERLKGVDSTLKIQPAKLEDSAVYLCASRPTGFNYGYTFGSGTRLTVV.

A single count supports this clone. The gene calls are TRBV6-1 and TRBJ2-7; D is perhaps TRBD2 (6 bases). Per the germline V gene, CDR1 is MNHNS and CDR2 is SASEGT. The CDR3 is 14 residues long. Trimming removed 2 bases from V and 5 bases from J, with 13 bases in between. CDR3 sequence reads: CASSERRVRDEQYF. In DNA, the CDR3 is TGTGCCAGCAGTGAAAGGAGGGTTAGGGACGAGCAGTACTTC.

The chain employs TRBV5-1 and TRBJ2-7; 10 positions match TRBD1. This CDR3 is built from 16 residues. The ends lost 3 bases at V and 3 bases at J; junction bases unmatched: 9. Germline CDR1 is SGHRS and CDR2 is YFSETQ. As DNA, the CDR3 is TGCGCCAGCAGCTCGATGGACCGGGACAGGGGCTACGAGCAGTACTTC. Protein: CASSSMDRDRGYEQYF.

The chain couples TRBV27 to TRBJ1-3; 9 nucleotides agree with TRBD1. Germline loops: CDR1 MNHEY, CDR2 SMNVEV (reference sequence). This CDR3 is built from 15 residues. Trimming cost V 5 bases and J 4 bases; bases outside gene matches: 6. CDR3 in DNA: TGTGCCAGCAGTCCCTGGACAGGGGTGGGAAACACCATATATTTT. This codes for CASSPWTGVGNTIYF.

V usage is TRBV27 and J usage is TRBJ2-7, with 9 bases aligning to TRBD2. Trimming removed 0 bases from V and 3 bases from J; junction bases left unmatched: 18. There are 20 residues in the CDR3. Germline V gene lookup returns CDR1 MNHEY and CDR2 SMNVEV (reference sequence). The CDR3 nucleotides read TGTGCCAGCAGTTTATCTCCTCCAACCTATAGCGGGGGACGACACTACGAGCAGTACTTC. It encodes CASSLSPPTYSGGRHYEQYF.

The rearrangement joins TRBV28 to TRBJ2-2; 9 nucleotides align to TRBD1. The V segment lost 5 bases and the J segment 4 bases; nucleotides outside the gene matches: 8. This CDR3 region has 16 residues. Germline CDR1 MDHEN, CDR2 SYDVKM. The CDR3 sequence is CASSEQGAQGTGELFF. The DNA of the CDR3 is TGTGCCAGCAGTGAACAGGGGGCGCAGGGCACCGGGGAGCTGTTTTTT.

The chain links TRBV28 to TRBJ1-2; D call uncertain. The CDR3 contains 17 residues. With 7 bases removed from V and 4 bases from J, the gap between germline ends came to 25 bases. In germline, CDR1 is MDHEN, CDR2 SYDVKM. The CDR3 bases are TGTGCCAGCACTTCGGGCCCGGGCAGCAGACCTCGCTATGGCTACACCTTC. Its protein is CASTSGPGSRPRYGYTF.

This sequence joins TRBV9 and TRBJ1-2; weak D call: TRBD1 (6 bases). The CDR3 runs to 16 residues. V lost 4 bases to trimming and J lost 4 bases, with 20 bases between them. Germline-derived CDR1 and CDR2 are SGDLS and YYNGEE. The CDR3 sequence: CASSQGGWDTGYGYTF. For the CDR3, the DNA is TGTGCCAGCAGCCAAGGGGGATGGGACACCGGCTATGGCTACACCTTC.

The chain combines TRBV6-5 with TRBJ2-7, with 8 bases that match TRBD2. CDR3 size: 14 residues. Germline V gene data show CDR1 as MNHEY and CDR2 as SVGAGI. Trimming took 6 bases from V and 1 from J; bases not matched to a gene: 5. Written as DNA, the CDR3 is TGTGCCAGCAGACGTCAGCGGGAGTCCTACGAGCAGTACTTC. This sequence encodes CASRRQRESYEQYF.

The CDR3 sequence is CASSSLGRGRGTGELFF. The CDR3 nucleotides read TGTGCCAGCAGTTCCCTAGGGCGGGGGCGCGGCACCGGGGAGCTGTTTTTT. The rearrangement links TRBV28 to TRBJ2-2; D may be TRBD2 (7 bases). Deletions cut 4 bases from V and 4 bases from J, with 19 bases between. The germline gives CDR1 MDHEN, CDR2 SYDVKM. This CDR3 has 17 residues.

About this clone: The junction departs from germline at one end; a sequencing error may be responsible. The J gene is TRBJ2-2, the V gene TRBV6-5, with 11 bases aligning to TRBD1. CDR1 is MNHEY, CDR2 SVGAGI, per germline. The CDR3 is made up of 13 amino acids. CDR3 sequence: CASSYLGQGGLFF. CDR3 DNA sequence: TGTGCCAGCAGTTACCTGGGACAGGGGGGGCTGTTTTTT.

V gene TRBV5-1 combines with J gene TRBJ2-2; 10 bases fit TRBD2. The CDR3 has 17 residues. Trimming took 1 base from V and 5 from J; bases not matched to a gene: 8. The germline V gene has CDR1 SGHRS and CDR2 YFSETQ. The CDR3 reads CASSLRLAGEGTGELFF. CDR3 in DNA: TGCGCCAGCAGCTTGAGACTAGCGGGCGAGGGGACCGGGGAGCTGTTTTTT.

CDR3 sequence: CASSQSVSSLYNEQFF. CDR3 DNA: TGTGCCAGCAGCCAATCGGTCTCTTCTCTTTACAATGAGCAGTTCTTC. The chain uses TRBV4-2 and TRBJ2-1, with D unclear. V lost 2 bases and J lost 4, with 15 bases in between. This CDR3 spans 16 amino acids. Germline V gives CDR1 LGHNA, CDR2 YNFKEQ.

This chain joins TRBV28 and TRBJ2-7; D gene ambiguous. The germline V gene has CDR1 MDHEN and CDR2 SYDVKM. Trimming took 7 bases from V and 7 from J, leaving 20 bases between them. The CDR3 totals 14 residues. DNA of the CDR3: TGTGCCAGCAATGTTATATCTGGCCCCCCGGAGCAGTACTTC. Encoded protein: CASNVISGPPEQYF.